The source of this TCR beta chain is a study of control samples from healthy donors and cancer patients (dated by TCRdb to about 2020). Sequences MGHRA (CDR1) and YSYEKL (CDR2) are obtained from the germline V gene. A distance of 9 bases separates the germline ends of V and J, which lose 2 bases and 5 bases respectively. Spanning cysteine to phenylalanine, the CDR3 consists of 13 amino acids. Of the read, only the CDR3 DNA is kept; its 39 bases are in frame from base 1. Points on this clone: Its antigen remains unidentified. Base qualities are not provided; no much larger clone lies one nucleotide away.

The method behind the library was the immunoSEQ multiplex PCR assay. Entries here come from immuneACCESS through TCRdb and include only in-frame sequences with V and J called. Some clones fail to appear in such tables; in the studies checked, an unresolved V gene covers under half of the shortfall, and the cause of the remainder is unknown. The sample profile shows some 120,000 clones; 93% of them were found once. Around 1.6% of the sample rests with the top ten. The chain employs TRBV4-1 and TRBJ1-2, and perhaps TRBD1 as D gene, on 6 matching bases. This receptor was obtained from a man aged 45-60 years with head and neck cancer. Sample: PBMCs. The nucleotides are TGCGCCAGCAGCCAAAGAGGGGGGTATGGCTACACCTTC. Translated, this is CASSQRGGYGYTF.